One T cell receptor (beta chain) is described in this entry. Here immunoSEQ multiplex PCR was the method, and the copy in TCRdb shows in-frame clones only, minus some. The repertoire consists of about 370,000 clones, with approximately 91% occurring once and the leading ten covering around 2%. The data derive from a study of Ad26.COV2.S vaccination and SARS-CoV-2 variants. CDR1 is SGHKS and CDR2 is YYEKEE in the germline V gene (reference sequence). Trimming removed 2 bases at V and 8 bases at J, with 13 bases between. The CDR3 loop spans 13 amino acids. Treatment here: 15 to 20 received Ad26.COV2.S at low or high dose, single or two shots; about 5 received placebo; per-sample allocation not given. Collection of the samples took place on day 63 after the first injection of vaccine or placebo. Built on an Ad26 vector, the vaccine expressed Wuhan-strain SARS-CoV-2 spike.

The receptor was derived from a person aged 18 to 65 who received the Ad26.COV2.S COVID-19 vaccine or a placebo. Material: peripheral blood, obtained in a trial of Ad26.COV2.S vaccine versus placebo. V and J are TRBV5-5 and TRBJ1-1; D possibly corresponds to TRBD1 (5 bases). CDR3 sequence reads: CASSFSWSGEAFF. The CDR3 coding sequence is TGTGCCAGCAGCTTCAGTTGGTCAGGGGAAGCTTTCTTT.